This T cell receptor (beta chain) was captured by sequencing in a study of OX40 agonist ivuxolimab in advanced cancers. Here immunoSEQ multiplex PCR was the method, and the copy in TCRdb shows in-frame clones only, minus some. The sample lists 55,000 to 85,000 clones; around 90% were seen once. With 6 bases removed from V and 5 bases from J, the gap between germline ends came to 14 bases. Germline-derived CDR1 and CDR2 are SQVTM and ANQGSEA. This CDR3 spans 13 amino acids. V usage is TRBV29-1 and J usage is TRBJ2-1; the D gene could be TRBD1 or TRBD2 (5 bases each). The sample consisted of CD4+ or CD8+ T cells sorted from blood, taken in a trial of the OX40 agonist ivuxolimab. This receptor was obtained from an adult with an advanced solid tumor such as melanoma, head and neck, liver or kidney cancer. Written as DNA, the CDR3 is TGCAGCGTAACTGGGGACCTTAACAATGAGCAGTTCTTC. This gives the protein CSVTGDLNNEQFF.